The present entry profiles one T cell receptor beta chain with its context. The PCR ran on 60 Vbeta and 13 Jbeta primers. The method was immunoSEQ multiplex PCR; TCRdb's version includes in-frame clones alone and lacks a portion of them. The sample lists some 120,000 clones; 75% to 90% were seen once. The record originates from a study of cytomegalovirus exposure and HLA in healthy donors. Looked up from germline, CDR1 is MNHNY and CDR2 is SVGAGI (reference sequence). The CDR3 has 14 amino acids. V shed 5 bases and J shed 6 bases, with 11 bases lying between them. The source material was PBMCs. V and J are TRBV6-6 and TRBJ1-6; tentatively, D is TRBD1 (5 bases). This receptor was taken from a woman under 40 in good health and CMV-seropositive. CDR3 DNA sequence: TGTGCCAGCAGTGCGGGGCCGCTTAATTCACCCCTCCACTTT. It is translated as CASSAGPLNSPLHF.